This T cell receptor beta chain is drawn from a study of cytomegalovirus exposure and HLA in healthy donors. A word on this clone: Its antigen is currently unknown.

CDR3 size: 14 residues. CDR1 is SGHRS and CDR2 is YFSETQ in the germline V gene. V lost 5 bases, J lost 2 bases, and 4 bases stayed unmatched. Broader study findings: Listed as cytomegalovirus-associated were over 150 TCR beta chains.

Generated by immunoSEQ multiplex PCR, the TCRdb table keeps only in-frame clones and is missing some. The table lists fewer than 150,000 clones, about 91% of them singletons. Sequencing used PBMCs. The sequence was obtained from a woman aged 18-35 years in good health and CMV-seropositive. The rearrangement uses TRBV5-1 and TRBJ2-3; TRBD1 matches at 8 bases. The DNA for the CDR3 is TGCGCCAGCAGGAACAGGGGGGACACAGATACGCAGTATTTT. It specifies CASRNRGDTDTQYF.